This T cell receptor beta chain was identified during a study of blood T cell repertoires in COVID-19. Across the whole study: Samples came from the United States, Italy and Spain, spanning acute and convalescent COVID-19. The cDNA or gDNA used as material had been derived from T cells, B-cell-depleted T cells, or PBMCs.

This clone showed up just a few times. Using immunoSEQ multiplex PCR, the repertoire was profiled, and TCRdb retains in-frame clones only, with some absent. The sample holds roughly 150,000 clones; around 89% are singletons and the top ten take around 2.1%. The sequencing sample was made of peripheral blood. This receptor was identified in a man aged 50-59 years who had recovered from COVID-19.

CDR3 coding DNA: TGTGCCAGCAGCTTGTCCTTAGGGACAGAGCAGTACTTC. Its protein is CASSLSLGTEQYF. The rearrangement joins TRBV11-2 to TRBJ2-7; tentatively, D is TRBD1 (6 bases). V lost 3 bases and J 7 bases, leaving 13 bases between the germline ends. The CDR3 sequence is 13 residues long. Germline CDR1 and CDR2: SGHAT and FQNNGV.